Listed below are T cell receptor beta chains from one sample, sequenced in a study of cytomegalovirus exposure and HLA in healthy donors. The method was immunoSEQ multiplex PCR; TCRdb's version includes in-frame clones alone and lacks a portion of them. The sample lists approximately 110,000 clones; around four fifths were seen once. Sequences were obtained from PBMCs. These receptors were collected from a woman aged 35 to 49 in good health and CMV-seronegative. The CDR3 runs from the conserved cysteine through the conserved F or W.

v_call cdr3_length cdr3_aa
TRBV29-1 15 CSVEGLAGPYNEQFF
TRBV30 15 CAWRGPGTANQPQHF
TRBV6-5 15 CASSQQGTGANVLTF
TRBV7-2 15 CASSLLTGSNTEAFF
TRBV2 17 CASTYGNSGGGPYEQYF
TRBV27 13 CASSLDRYSPLHF
TRBV11-2 18 CASSLETGWREDYNEQFF
TRBV10-3 13 CATKTSDQETQYF
TRBV6-1 15 CASSEAGGGSDTQYF
TRBV6-6 14 CASRDREKHTEAFF
TRBV5-1 16 CASSLAPSGGANEQFF
TRBV6-5 14 CASSSQGGNTEAFF
TRBV25-1 17 CASSGDFLSWDGNIQYF
TRBV5-1 14 CASSLQPGNTEAFF
TRBV7-9 12 CASSRPGSPLHF
TRBV5-1 16 CASSLGTGARADEQYF
TRBV12-5 16 CASGLVRSPGANVLTF
TRBV5-6 14 CASSLSGITDTQYF
TRBV5-1 14 CASSEGTGNSPLHF
TRBV7-9 14 CASSLVRDYGDQYF
TRBV7-3 16 CASSRLALVSSYEQYF
TRBV7-6 16 CASSARGGTSIETQYF
TRBV6-6 15 CASSYSAGGNQPQHF
TRBV4-1 14 CASSQPIAKNIQYF
TRBV6-1 14 CASSEAGGNTEAFF
TRBV9 14 CASSGTGYLETQYF
TRBV5-6 14 CATLTSGERETQYF
TRBV2 16 CASSGGQGNSGNTIYF
TRBV2 15 CASSEEGQGGNEQFF
TRBV7-2 16 CASSRGLAGGYNEQFF
TRBV18 14 CASSPSSGANVLTF
TRBV21-1 18 CATSSPGLAGNVAYEQYF
TRBV2 14 CASRPGQGGGELFF
TRBV27 13 CASNRAGAYEQYF
TRBV5-1 16 CASSLSTSGGGETQYF
TRBV5-1 17 CASSLSFSGGPSNEQFF
TRBV4-2 13 CASSQGGDYGYTF
TRBV5-1 15 CASKIGGRMSGEQYF
TRBV7-2 16 CASSLGEARALYEQYF
TRBV28 17 CASSLPTPSGRGYEQYF
TRBV30 13 CAWSRAPGTTIYF
TRBV4-3 19 CASSQDSGSGGSSYNEQFF
TRBV7-9 13 CASSLDGTDTQYF
TRBV5-1 15 CASSLQGPPTDTQYF
TRBV28 14 CATVSGNYQETQYF
TRBV7-8 14 CASSLGLGLETQYF
TRBV5-1 15 CASSPPGGGTDEQYF
TRBV7-9 16 CSSSPGTGSYNSPLHF
TRBV18 15 CASSPTWDRRETQYF